The sequence of this T cell receptor (beta chain) was determined in a study of T cells in Graves' hyperthyroidism and ophthalmopathy. General study results and limits: Blood also carried most thyroid clonotypes expanded above 0.001. Model output signaled ophthalmopathy a median roughly 6.5 months ahead of onset.

This clonotype showed up many times. Its target is unknown. The V end lost 7 bases, the J end lost 7 bases, and 14 bases lay between the germline ends. The CDR3 runs to 13 residues. Germline CDR1 reads LNHDA; CDR2 reads SQIVND (reference sequence). Any patient presenting with uncontrolled infection, other autoimmune disease, pregnancy or lactation was left out. Amplification yielded TCR beta CDR3 regions, with RNA transcripts as the source. RT-PCR in the first round (using the HTBI primer set) targeted the TCR CDR3. A single record per CDR3 protein comes from TCRdb applying MiXCR to the multiplex PCR reads. Of around 350,000 distinct CDR3 sequences detected, approximately 13% appear once; the ten largest clones hold 9.2%.

The specimen was blood. V is TRBV19 and J is TRBJ2-1; D may be TRBD2 (5 bases). The receptor was derived from a young woman with Graves' hyperthyroidism. CDR3 sequence: CASMSPSWNEQFF. The CDR3 DNA reads TGTGCCAGTATGTCGCCTAGCTGGAATGAGCAGTTCTTC. The full variable domain, completed using reference TRBV19 and TRBJ2-1, is DGGITQSPKYLFRKEGQNVTLSCEQNLNHDAMYWYRQDPGQGLRLIYYSQIVNDFQKGDIAEGYSVSREKKESFPLTVTSAQKNPTAFYLCASMSPSWNEQFFGPGTRLTVL.